Here is one T cell receptor (beta chain) with its context. Antigen unknown. Every patient relapsed after autologous stem cell transplantation, and brentuximab vedotin exposure varied. The sample originates from a study of PD-1 blockade in classical Hodgkin lymphoma. Study-level results: According to reports, newly diagnosed patients had lower baseline TCR diversity than healthy donors, and relapsed/refractory patients had lower baseline TCR diversity still.

Using immunoSEQ multiplex PCR, the repertoire was profiled, and TCRdb retains in-frame clones only, with some absent. Of over 90,000 clones listed, roughly 89% are singletons. Trimming removed 4 bases from V and 1 base from J, with 11 bases in between. CDR3 length: 14 amino acids. The germline V gene encodes CDR1 SGHDN and CDR2 FVKESK. The chain has TRBV14 and TRBJ2-7; a possible D gene is TRBD2 (5 bases). The sequenced sample was peripheral blood mononuclear cells (PBMCs), obtained before the second cycle of nivolumab. This TCR was recovered from a human donor with classical Hodgkin lymphoma. The CDR3 sequence: CASSPPGISYEQYF. DNA of the CDR3: TGTGCCAGCAGCCCTCCCGGGATTTCCTACGAGCAGTACTTC. The full variable domain, rest sourced from reference TRBV14 and TRBJ2-7, is EAGVTQFPSHSVIEKGQTVTLRCDPISGHDNLYWYRRVMGKEIKFLLHFVKESKQDESGMPNNRFLAERTGGTYSTLKVQPAELEDSGVYFCASSPPGISYEQYFGPGTRLTVT.